The present TCR beta chain was sequenced within a study of T cell clones after liver transplantation. Overall study: Subjects received no induction therapy and standard immunosuppression until randomization at 12-24 months post-transplant.

Thawed unstimulated PBMCs were FACS-sorted by CD3, CD4 and CD8 into two populations. Some clones are missing from TCRdb's copy, which holds only in-frame ones; the method was immunoSEQ multiplex PCR. The table lists about 99,000 clones, under 90% of them singletons. The V and J ends lost 2 bases and 5 bases respectively, with 4 bases between them. The CDR3 is 12 amino acids. The germline V gene encodes CDR1 KGHSH and CDR2 LQKENI. This TCR came from a human patient who received a liver transplant. Some T cells could come from the graft donor. The chain uses TRBV18 and TRBJ2-1; no clear D gene. The input for sequencing was CD4+ T cells from blood, taken approximately 50 months after liver transplant. CDR3 sequence: CASSPINNEQFF. The CDR3 nucleotides read TGTGCCAGCTCACCAATCAACAATGAGCAGTTCTTC.